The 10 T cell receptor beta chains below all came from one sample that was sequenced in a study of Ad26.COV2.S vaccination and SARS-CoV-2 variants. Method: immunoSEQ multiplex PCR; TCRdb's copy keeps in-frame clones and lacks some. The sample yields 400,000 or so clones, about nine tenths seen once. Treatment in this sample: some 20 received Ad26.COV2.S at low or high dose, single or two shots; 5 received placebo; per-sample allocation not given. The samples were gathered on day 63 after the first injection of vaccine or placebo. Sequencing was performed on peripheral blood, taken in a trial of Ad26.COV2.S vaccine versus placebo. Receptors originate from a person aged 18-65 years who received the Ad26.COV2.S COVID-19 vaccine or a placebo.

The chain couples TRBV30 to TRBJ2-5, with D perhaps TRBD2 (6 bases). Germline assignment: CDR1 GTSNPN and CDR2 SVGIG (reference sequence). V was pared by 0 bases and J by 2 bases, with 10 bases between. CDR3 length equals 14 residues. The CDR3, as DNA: TGTGCCTGGAGTGTAGGAGGGGTTCAAGAGACCCAGTACTTC. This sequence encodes CAWSVGGVQETQYF.

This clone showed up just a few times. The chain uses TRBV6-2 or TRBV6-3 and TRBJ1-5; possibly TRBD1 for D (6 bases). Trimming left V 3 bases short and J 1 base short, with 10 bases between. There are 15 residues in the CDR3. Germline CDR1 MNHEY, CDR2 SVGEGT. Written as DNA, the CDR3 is TGTGCCAGCAGTTATCGGACAGTAAGCAATCAGCCCCAGCATTTT. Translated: CASSYRTVSNQPQHF.

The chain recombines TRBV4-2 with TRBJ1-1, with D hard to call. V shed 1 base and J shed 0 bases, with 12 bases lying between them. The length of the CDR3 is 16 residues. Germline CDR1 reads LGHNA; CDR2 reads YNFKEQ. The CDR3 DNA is TGTGCCAGCAGCCAAGGCGGCAGTCAAATGAACACTGAAGCTTTCTTT. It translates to CASSQGGSQMNTEAFF.

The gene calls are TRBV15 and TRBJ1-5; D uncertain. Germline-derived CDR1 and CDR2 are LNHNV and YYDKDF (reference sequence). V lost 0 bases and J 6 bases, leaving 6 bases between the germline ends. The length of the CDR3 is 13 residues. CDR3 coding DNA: TGTGCCACCAGCAGAGATCCGGGTCAGCCCCAGCATTTT. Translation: CATSRDPGQPQHF.

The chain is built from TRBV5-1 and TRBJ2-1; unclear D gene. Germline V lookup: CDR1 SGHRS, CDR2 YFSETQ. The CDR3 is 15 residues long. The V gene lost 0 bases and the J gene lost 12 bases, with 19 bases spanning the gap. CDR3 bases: TGCGCCAGCAGCTTGGCTCCGACACACCCAAGAGGGCAGTTCTTC. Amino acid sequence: CASSLAPTHPRGQFF.

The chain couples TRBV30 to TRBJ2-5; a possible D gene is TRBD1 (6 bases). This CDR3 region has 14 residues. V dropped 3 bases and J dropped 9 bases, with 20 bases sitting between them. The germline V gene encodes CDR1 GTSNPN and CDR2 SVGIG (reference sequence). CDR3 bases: TGTGCCTGGAGGTCCTTACAGGGTATTGGGGCCCAGTACTTC. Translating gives CAWRSLQGIGAQYF.

The CDR3 loop is CASSLVSGGMDTQYF. Written as DNA, the CDR3 is TGTGCCAGCAGCTTGGTTAGCGGGGGTATGGATACGCAGTATTTT. The J gene is TRBJ2-3, the V gene TRBV5-6; 9 nucleotides line up with TRBD2. V gave up 0 bases and J gave up 6 bases; unmatched junction bases: 5. The CDR3 is 15 amino acids. Germline CDR1 and CDR2: SGHDT and YYEEEE.

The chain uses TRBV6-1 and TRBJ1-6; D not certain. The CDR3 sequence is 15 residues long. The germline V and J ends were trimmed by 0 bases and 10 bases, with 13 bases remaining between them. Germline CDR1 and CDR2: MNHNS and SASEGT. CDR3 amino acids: CASSEARVPRSPLHF. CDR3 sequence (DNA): TGTGCCAGCAGTGAAGCGCGGGTCCCCCGATCACCCCTCCACTTT.

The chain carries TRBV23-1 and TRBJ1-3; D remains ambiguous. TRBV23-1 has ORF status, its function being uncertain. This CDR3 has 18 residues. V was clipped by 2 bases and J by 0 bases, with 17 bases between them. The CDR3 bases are TGCGCCAGCAGTCAACCCCCCCAGGACCCCTACTCTGGAAACACCATATATTTT. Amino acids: CASSQPPQDPYSGNTIYF.

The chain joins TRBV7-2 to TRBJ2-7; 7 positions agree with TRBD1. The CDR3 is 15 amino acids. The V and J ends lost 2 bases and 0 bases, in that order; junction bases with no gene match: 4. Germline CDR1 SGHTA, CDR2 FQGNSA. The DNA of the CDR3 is TGTGCCAGCAGCTTACGATCAGGGGGCTCCTACGAGCAGTACTTC. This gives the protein CASSLRSGGSYEQYF.